These 6 T cell receptor beta chains were sequenced from one sample in a study of T cell clonality in common variable immunodeficiency (dated by TCRdb to between 2015 and 2016). The library was prepared using the immunoSEQ multiplex PCR assay. In TCRdb, the immuneACCESS table is reduced to in-frame sequences with V and J assigned. These tables do not hold every clone; where another copy was compared, an unresolved V gene accounts for under half, and the others remain unexplained. There are fewer than 75,000 clones in this sample, and none of them is a singleton. The top ten clones comprise 1.7% of the sample. Sequencing was carried out using peripheral blood mononuclear cells. The receptors were gathered from a person aged 18 to 70 in good health.

This clone showed up many times. The read gets to within 3 residues of the CDR3 end, and the germline J gene fills in the rest. The chain is built from TRBV12-3 or TRBV12-4 and TRBJ2-7; D not resolved. Trimming cost V 1 base and J 4 bases, with 11 bases left between them. The CDR3 length is 14 residues. CDR3 sequence: CASSLGRNSYEQYF. CDR3 DNA, as far as it was read: TGTGCCAGCAGTTTAGGCAGGAATTCATACGAG.

The table lists this clone with a few counts. A much more abundant neighbour one base away suggests this may be a read error. Other DNA sequences from this sample encode an identical CDR3 as well. CDR3 region: CASSLQGSGNTIYF. The sequenced CDR3 bases are TGCGCCAGCAGCTTACAGGGGTCAGGAAACACG. The chain combines TRBV5-1 with TRBJ1-3; TRBD1 agrees at 7 bases. The read ends 3 residues before the CDR3 terminus; that terminus is restored from the germline J gene. Germline CDR1 is SGHRS and CDR2 is YFSETQ. The CDR3 runs 14 residues.

This clone was detected only a few times. The CDR3 end falls 3 residues outside the read, so it is completed with the germline J gene. This chain connects TRBV7-8 to TRBJ2-7, with 9 bases identical to TRBD1. After removal of 5 bases from V and 2 bases from J, the junction contained 10 bases not matched to a gene. The CDR3 loop spans 16 amino acids. Germline CDR1 is SGHVS and CDR2 is FQNEAQ. The DNA read from the CDR3 is TGTGCCAGCAGCACTGGACAGGGGCTCGGGGCCTACGAG. Translating it yields CASSTGQGLGAYE. The entire CDR3 reads CASSTGQGLGAYEQYF.

This clone was observed many times. The missing CDR3 end, 3 residues past where the read stops, is filled in from the germline J gene. V usage is TRBV19 and J usage is TRBJ1-5, with TRBD1 matching over 10 bases. The CDR3 length is 15 residues. With V trimmed by 7 bases and J by 6 bases, 9 bases remained unmatched. In germline, CDR1 is LNHDA, CDR2 SQIVND (reference sequence). This CDR3 is CASTPDRGDGQPQHF. The CDR3 bases that were read are TGTGCCAGTACTCCGGACAGGGGGGACGGTCAGCCC.

This clone has ten or more counts. The CDR3 is cut off 3 residues early in the read; its end comes from the germline J gene. The rearrangement uses TRBV19 and TRBJ1-2; D gene unclear. This CDR3 region has 12 residues. Germline CDR1 and CDR2: LNHDA and SQIVND (reference sequence). V was clipped by 3 bases and J by 3 bases, with 5 bases between them. The CDR3 DNA, read in part, is TGTGCCAGTAGTATCTTTGACTATGGC. This sequence encodes CASSIFDYG. The complete CDR3 sequence is CASSIFDYGYTF.

This clone was seen at least ten times. The read stops 3 residues short of the end of the CDR3; the missing end is completed from the germline J gene. The chain joins TRBV2 to TRBJ2-1, with unresolved D. Germline V gene sequence: CDR1 SNHLY, CDR2 FYNNEI. This CDR3 comprises 13 residues. The germline V and J ends were trimmed by 5 bases and 4 bases, with 9 bases remaining between them. The covered CDR3 bases are TGTGCCAGCAGTCCAACAGTATACAATGAG. Encoded protein: CASSPTVYNE. The whole CDR3 sequence reads CASSPTVYNEQFF.